This passage covers 11 T cell receptor beta chains from one sample sequenced in a study of T cell repertoires in cytomegalovirus infection. TCRdb redid the calling of the reads with MiXCR, one entry per CDR3 protein. This table has about 900,000 distinct CDR3 sequences, roughly 30% appearing once. These TCRs' antigens remain unknown. The material was cultured CD8+ T cells from PBMCs, obtained from culture after CMV antigen stimulation. These receptors were obtained from a human donor in good health (CMV status not recorded). Some clones in this sample may be carry-over from other donors' samples.

V gene TRBV12-3 or TRBV12-4 combines with J gene TRBJ1-1; D remains unclear. Trimming took off 1 base at V and 8 bases at J, with 11 bases between the two ends. There are 13 residues in the CDR3. This chain's CDR3 is CASSLVVPREAFF. CDR3 in DNA: TGTGCCAGCAGTTTAGTGGTCCCTAGGGAAGCTTTCTTT.

The rearrangement links TRBV2 to TRBJ2-7; D possibly corresponds to TRBD1 (6 bases). Per germline, CDR1 SNHLY and CDR2 FYNNEI. Trimming took off 6 bases at V and 8 bases at J, with 8 bases between the two ends. This CDR3 has 10 residues. The CDR3 DNA is TGTGCCAGCAGAGGACAGAAGCAGTACTTC. Translated: CASRGQKQYF.

This sequence joins TRBV15 and TRBJ2-2; D unresolved. V gave up 0 bases and J gave up 3 bases, with 5 bases separating them. The CDR3 is 14 residues long. Germline V lookup: CDR1 LNHNV, CDR2 YYDKDF (reference sequence). The CDR3 loop reads CATSRDRDTGELFF. The CDR3 coding sequence is TGTGCCACCAGCAGAGATCGGGACACCGGGGAGCTGTTTTTT.

The chain employs TRBV6-5 and TRBJ1-3, with 9 bases identical to TRBD1. This CDR3 spans 16 amino acids. With 0 bases clipped from V and 3 bases from J, the junction kept 3 bases outside the gene matches. Germline CDR1 MNHEY, CDR2 SVGAGI. CDR3 sequence: CASSYSGTGNGNTIYF. Here the CDR3 DNA reads TGTGCCAGCAGTTACTCGGGGACAGGGAATGGAAACACCATATATTTT.

V is TRBV11-1 and J is TRBJ2-2; D gene uncertain. This CDR3 has 14 residues. Between the trimmed V and J ends, which lost 8 bases and 3 bases, there was a span of 13 bases. Germline CDR1 reads SGHAT; CDR2 reads FQDESV (reference sequence). CDR3 sequence: CASAHTRDTGELFF. The CDR3 DNA follows: TGTGCCAGCGCCCATACACGGGACACCGGGGAGCTGTTTTTT.

On this clonotype: Just one base apart from a much larger clone, this may be a read error. The chain links TRBV9 to TRBJ1-5; maybe TRBD1 (5 bases). The V and J ends lost 4 bases and 3 bases respectively, with 8 bases between them. Germline CDR1 SGDLS, CDR2 YYNGEE. This CDR3 has 13 amino acids. The chain's CDR3 is CASSRGNNQPQHF. As DNA, the CDR3 is TGTGCCAGCAGCCGGGGGAACAATCAGCCCCAGCATTTT.

V usage is TRBV6-5 and J usage is TRBJ1-1; D is possibly TRBD1 (5 bases). Trimming left V 2 bases short and J 3 bases short, with 16 bases between. CDR1 is MNHEY, CDR2 SVGAGI, per germline. The length of the CDR3 is 16 residues. This chain's CDR3 is CASSYVRQGLDTEAFF. The CDR3 DNA reads as TGTGCCAGCAGTTACGTCCGGCAGGGCCTTGACACTGAAGCTTTCTTT.

The J gene is TRBJ2-1, the V gene TRBV20-1; D remains ambiguous. With 5 bases removed from V and 7 bases from J, the gap between germline ends came to 15 bases. Germline CDR1 and CDR2: DFQATT and SNEGSKA (reference sequence). This CDR3 contains 13 residues. This CDR3 is CSAFMFQLNEQFF. CDR3 DNA: TGCAGTGCTTTTATGTTCCAATTGAATGAGCAGTTCTTC.

The V and J genes are TRBV6-5 and TRBJ1-5, with D possibly matching TRBD1 (6 bases). The germline V gene encodes CDR1 MNHEY and CDR2 SVGAGI. V shed 6 bases and J shed 3 bases, with 15 bases lying between them. The CDR3 has 15 residues. CDR3 region: CASRTLRGNNQPQHF. The CDR3, as DNA: TGTGCCAGCAGGACTCTCAGGGGCAACAATCAGCCCCAGCATTTT.

In this sample, this clonotype turned up a few times. The chain couples TRBV12-3 or TRBV12-4 to TRBJ1-5; D gene unclear. This CDR3 comprises 12 residues. Trimming took off 4 bases at V and 9 bases at J, with 10 bases between the two ends. The CDR3 loop reads CASSYPGRPQHF. The CDR3 DNA reads TGTGCCAGCAGTTACCCCGGCCGGCCCCAGCATTTT.

CDR3 DNA sequence: TGTGCCAGCAGTTACTCGGAATTGGCAGGAATATATGGCTACACCTTC. It specifies CASSYSELAGIYGYTF. The chain is built from TRBV6-6 and TRBJ1-2; D gene uncertain. The CDR3 extends over 16 amino acids. The ends were cut back, 0 bases at V and 5 bases at J, with 16 bases in the middle. Germline V gives CDR1 MNHNY, CDR2 SVGAGI (reference sequence).